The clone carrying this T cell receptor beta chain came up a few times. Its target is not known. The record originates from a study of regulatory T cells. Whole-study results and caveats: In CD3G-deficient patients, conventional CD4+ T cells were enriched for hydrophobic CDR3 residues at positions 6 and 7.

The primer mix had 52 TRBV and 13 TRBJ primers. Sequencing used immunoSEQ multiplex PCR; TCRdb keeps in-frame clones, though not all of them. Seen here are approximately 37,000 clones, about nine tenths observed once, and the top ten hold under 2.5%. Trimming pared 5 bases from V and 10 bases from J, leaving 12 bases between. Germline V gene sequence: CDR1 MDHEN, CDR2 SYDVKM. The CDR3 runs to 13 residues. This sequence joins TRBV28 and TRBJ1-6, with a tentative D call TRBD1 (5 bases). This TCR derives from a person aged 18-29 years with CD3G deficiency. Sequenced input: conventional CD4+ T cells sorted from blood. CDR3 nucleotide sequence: TGTGCCAGCAGTCCAAGGACAAAGTCACCCCTCCACTTT. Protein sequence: CASSPRTKSPLHF.